These 27 T cell receptor beta chains were sequenced from one sample in a study of shared clonotypes between healthy human individuals. Sequencing used immunoSEQ multiplex PCR; TCRdb keeps in-frame clones, though not all of them. The sample has about 1 million clones; approximately 80% are singletons. Sequencing was performed on memory CD4+ T cells from PBMCs. Subset here: CD45RA-negative fraction. Receptor source: a man in his late teens or twenties in good health. Some clones in this sample may be carry-over from other donors' samples.

V usage is TRBV27 and J usage is TRBJ2-1; no clear D. This CDR3 is built from 14 residues. Germline V gives CDR1 MNHEY, CDR2 SMNVEV (reference sequence). The V end was cut by 5 bases, the J end by 8 bases, with 16 bases between. The CDR3 here is CASSAPPFGHEQFF. The CDR3, as DNA: TGTGCCAGCAGTGCCCCCCCCTTCGGCCATGAGCAGTTCTTC.

V and J are TRBV28 and TRBJ1-5; the D gene is possibly TRBD1 (5 bases). Trimming removed 3 bases at V and 2 bases at J, with 8 bases between. The CDR3 runs 14 residues. CDR1 and CDR2 from the germline V gene are MDHEN and SYDVKM. The CDR3 nucleotides read TGTGCCAGCAGTTTGTTGGGGCGCAATCAGCCCCAGCATTTT. Its protein is CASSLLGRNQPQHF.

CDR3 loop: CASSDPKGAENIQYF. Written as DNA, the CDR3 is TGTGCCAGCAGTGACCCAAAGGGGGCGGAGAACATTCAGTACTTC. This chain links TRBV25-1 with TRBJ2-4; 7 nucleotides match TRBD1. V lost 3 bases to trimming and J lost 7 bases; unmatched junction nucleotides: 9. The CDR3 loop spans 15 amino acids. The germline gives CDR1 MGHDK, CDR2 SYGVNS.

CDR3 coding DNA: TGTGCCAGCAGCGTAGACCAAGTTCCCTACGAGCAGTACTTC. It codes for CASSVDQVPYEQYF. The chain links TRBV9 to TRBJ2-7; D unresolved. Germline V gives CDR1 SGDLS, CDR2 YYNGEE. CDR3 length equals 14 residues. V was trimmed by 0 bases and J by 2 bases, leaving 9 bases between them.

The genes are TRBV15 and TRBJ2-4; 8 nucleotides match TRBD2. V lost 7 bases, J lost 6 bases, and 2 bases stayed unmatched. This CDR3 comprises 12 residues. The germline CDR1 and CDR2 sequences are LNHNV and YYDKDF (reference sequence). The CDR3 coding sequence is TGTGCCACCAAGGCGGGAGGAAACATTCAGTACTTC. Translated: CATKAGGNIQYF.

The sample holds a few counts of this clone. This chain connects TRBV28 to TRBJ1-1, with TRBD1 identical over 8 bases. Losses at the gene ends were 6 bases for V and 5 bases for J; bases not matched to a gene: 11. Germline CDR1 MDHEN, CDR2 SYDVKM. The CDR3 is 15 residues long. The CDR3 reads CASRWTGPPMTEAFF. As DNA, the CDR3 is TGTGCCAGCAGATGGACAGGGCCCCCGATGACTGAAGCTTTCTTT.

The chain carries TRBV5-6 and TRBJ2-2; D ambiguous. From germline, CDR1 is SGHDT and CDR2 YYEEEE. This CDR3 has 16 amino acids. The V gene lost 0 bases and the J gene lost 6 bases, with 15 bases spanning the gap. The CDR3 loop reads CASSLEVDRTAGELFF. CDR3 bases: TGTGCCAGCAGCTTGGAAGTAGATCGGACCGCCGGGGAGCTGTTTTTT.

This chain joins TRBV28 and TRBJ1-1; a weak D match, TRBD1 (5 bases). This CDR3 has 12 residues. Germline loops: CDR1 MDHEN, CDR2 SYDVKM. The CDR3 DNA is TGTGCTCACACCCGTGGGGGCACTGAAGCTTTCTTT. Translating gives CAHTRGGTEAFF.

This chain connects TRBV6-1 to TRBJ1-1; D not certain. V gave up 4 bases and J gave up 5 bases, with 11 bases separating them. Per germline, CDR1 MNHNS and CDR2 SASEGT. The CDR3 loop spans 13 amino acids. CDR3 in amino acids: CASSAVLGTEAFF. DNA for the CDR3: TGTGCCAGCAGTGCCGTCCTTGGGACTGAAGCTTTCTTT.

This chain links TRBV6-6 with TRBJ1-2; D is unclear. The CDR3 runs 13 residues. Germline V CDR1 and CDR2: MNHNY, SVGAGI (reference sequence). The V gene lost 4 bases and the J gene lost 2 bases, with 8 bases spanning the gap. CDR3 DNA sequence: TGTGCCAGCAGTTCGGGTCTAAACTATGGCTACACCTTC. Residues: CASSSGLNYGYTF.

This clone was seen at least ten times. The V gene is TRBV27, the J gene TRBJ2-5; a weak D match, TRBD2 (7 bases). From germline, CDR1 is MNHEY and CDR2 SMNVEV (reference sequence). Between the trimmed V and J ends, which lost 6 bases and 2 bases, there was a span of 16 bases. The CDR3 is made up of 15 amino acids. As DNA, the CDR3 is TGTGCCAGCAGCGCAAGGGGGGGTGGGCAAGAGACCCAGTACTTC. This gives the protein CASSARGGGQETQYF.

In DNA form, the CDR3 reads TGTGCCAGCACCCCCTCTAGCGGGAGGGGCGAGCAGTACTTC. This encodes CASTPSSGRGEQYF. The chain couples TRBV27 to TRBJ2-7; 12 bases match TRBD2. The CDR3 has 14 residues. CDR1 MNHEY and CDR2 SMNVEV come from the germline V gene (reference sequence). V was clipped by 7 bases and J by 6 bases; unmatched bases: 7.

In its sample, this clone was seen a few times. This rearrangement joins TRBV5-1 to TRBJ2-7; 9 positions agree with TRBD2. The J segment lost 2 bases and the V segment lost 7 bases, leaving 4 bases of the junction unmatched. Germline values: CDR1 SGHRS, CDR2 YFSETQ. This CDR3 is 13 amino acids long. CDR3 amino acids: CASSGTSPYEQYF. The DNA of the CDR3 is TGCGCCAGCTCCGGGACTAGCCCCTACGAGCAGTACTTC.

The chain recombines TRBV18 with TRBJ1-1; unclear D gene. CDR3 size: 13 residues. Germline V CDR1 and CDR2: KGHSH, LQKENI. The V gene lost 3 bases and the J gene lost 3 bases, with 8 bases spanning the gap. The CDR3 spells CASSPPDYTEAFF. The CDR3 bases are TGTGCCAGCTCACCCCCCGACTACACTGAAGCTTTCTTT. Using reference TRBV18 and TRBJ1-1 for the parts outside the CDR3, the full variable domain is NAGVMQNPRHLVRRRGQEARLRCSPMKGHSHVYWYRQLPEEGLKFMVYLQKENIIDESGMPKERFSAEFPKEGPSILRIQQVVRGDSAAYFCASSPPDYTEAFFGQGTRLTVV.

The chain uses TRBV27 and TRBJ2-2, with D maybe TRBD1 (6 bases). Trimming took off 2 bases at V and 8 bases at J, with 9 bases between the two ends. This CDR3 contains 13 residues. Germline V lookup: CDR1 MNHEY, CDR2 SMNVEV (reference sequence). DNA for the CDR3: TGTGCCAGCAGTTTAAACGGACAGGGGGAGCTGTTTTTT. It is translated as CASSLNGQGELFF.

The chain joins TRBV6-5 to TRBJ2-2, with D uncertain. V lost 6 bases and J 8 bases, leaving 16 bases between the germline ends. The CDR3 runs 14 residues. Germline CDR1 and CDR2: MNHEY and SVGAGI. CDR3 nucleotides: TGTGCCAGCAGCCCCTTTAACATGGGGGGGGAGCTGTTTTTT. Protein product: CASSPFNMGGELFF.

The V gene is TRBV10-3, the J gene TRBJ2-7; D is tentatively TRBD1 or TRBD2 (5 bases each). The CDR3 sequence is 14 residues long. V was trimmed by 2 bases and J by 6 bases, leaving 14 bases between them. Germline V lookup: CDR1 ENHRY, CDR2 SYGVKD. CDR3 loop: CAISEVTGLGEQYF. The DNA for the CDR3 is TGTGCCATCAGTGAGGTAACGGGGCTAGGCGAGCAGTACTTC.

This chain joins TRBV28 and TRBJ2-7; 8 positions agree with TRBD2. Germline CDR1 reads MDHEN; CDR2 reads SYDVKM. The length of the CDR3 is 10 residues. CDR3 region: CASGGHEQYF. CDR3 sequence (DNA): TGTGCGAGCGGGGGTCACGAGCAGTACTTC.

In its sample, this clone was seen once. The gene calls are TRBV7-9 and TRBJ1-3; unclear D gene. CDR3 length equals 15 residues. Germline V gene sequence: CDR1 SEHNR, CDR2 FQNEAQ (reference sequence). The V end lost 5 bases, the J end lost 0 bases, and 11 bases lay between the germline ends. The CDR3 spells CASSPNGTSGNTIYF. CDR3 nucleotides: TGTGCCAGCAGCCCCAACGGCACCTCTGGAAACACCATATATTTT. The variable domain in full, with the rest retrieved from reference TRBV7-9 and TRBJ1-3, is DTGVSQNPRHKITKRGQNVTFRCDPISEHNRLYWYRQTLGQGPEFLTYFQNEAQLEKSRLLSDRFSAERPKGSFSTLEIQRTEQGDSAMYLCASSPNGTSGNTIYFGEGSWLTVV.

The chain combines TRBV18 with TRBJ1-5, with 7 bases matching TRBD1. This CDR3 has 15 amino acids. Unmatched junction bases numbered 4, after V lost 1 base and J lost 4 bases. The germline V gene has CDR1 KGHSH and CDR2 LQKENI. The CDR3 DNA follows: TGTGCCAGCTCACCACAGGGGGCGGGTAATCAGCCCCAGCATTTT. Protein product: CASSPQGAGNQPQHF.

This clone has more than one count but fewer than ten. This specimen includes other DNA sequences encoding the same CDR3. The chain recombines TRBV5-4 with TRBJ2-5, with a tentative D call TRBD1 (6 bases). This CDR3 has 13 amino acids. V lost 0 bases and J 6 bases, leaving 9 bases between the germline ends. Germline V gene lookup returns CDR1 SGHNT and CDR2 YYREEE (reference sequence). The DNA for the CDR3 is TGTGCCAGCAGCTTGGGTCAGGGGAAGACCCAGTACTTC. Its translation is CASSLGQGKTQYF.

This chain connects TRBV30 to TRBJ1-4; possibly TRBD1 for D (6 bases). The germline V gene encodes CDR1 GTSNPN and CDR2 SVGIG (reference sequence). The CDR3 totals 13 residues. V lost 0 bases, J lost 8 bases, and 10 bases lay in between. CDR3 sequence reads: CAWSVGGREKLFF. The CDR3 DNA reads as TGTGCCTGGAGTGTAGGGGGGCGCGAAAAACTGTTTTTT.

This clone is a singleton in its sample. V gene TRBV2 combines with J gene TRBJ2-5; tentative D call: TRBD2 (5 bases). The CDR3 contains 15 residues. Trimming removed 7 bases from V and 4 bases from J, with 19 bases in between. Germline values: CDR1 SNHLY, CDR2 FYNNEI. The DNA for the CDR3 is TGTGCCAGCATAAGTGGTCGCGGGTGGGGAGAGACCCAGTACTTC. Protein: CASISGRGWGETQYF.

As concerns this clone: A far larger clone is off by one base, so a read error is likely. The rearrangement uses TRBV7-6 and TRBJ2-5, with D unresolved. Trimming stripped 8 bases from V and 2 bases from J, with 9 bases between. Looked up from germline, CDR1 is SGHVS and CDR2 is FNYEAQ. The CDR3 is made up of 12 amino acids. CDR3 sequence: CASYHHQETQYF. Here the CDR3 DNA reads TGTGCCAGCTATCATCATCAAGAGACCCAGTACTTC.

The chain is built from TRBV7-6 and TRBJ2-6; D unclear. The CDR3 spans 16 residues. V lost 5 bases to trimming and J lost 0 bases, with 11 bases between them. Germline lookup yields CDR1 SGHVS and CDR2 FNYEAQ. Here the CDR3 DNA reads TGTGCCAGCAGCGGCGGCAGGACCTCTGGGGCCAACGTCCTGACTTTC. Amino acid sequence: CASSGGRTSGANVLTF. Variable domain in full (rest from reference TRBV7-6 and TRBJ2-6): GAGVSQSPRYKVTKRGQDVALRCDPISGHVSLYWYRQALGQGPEFLTYFNYEAQQDKSGLPNDRFSAERPEGSISTLTIQRTEQRDSAMYRCASSGGRTSGANVLTFGAGSRLTVL.

J is TRBJ2-5 and V is TRBV19; D possibly corresponds to TRBD2 (7 bases). The CDR3 covers 16 residues. Trimming removed 5 bases at V and 5 bases at J, with 21 bases between. The V gene's germline CDR1 is LNHDA and CDR2 SQIVND (reference sequence). The CDR3 protein is CASSPRGGLGKETQYF. The CDR3 DNA is TGTGCCAGTAGTCCTCGCGGGGGCCTGGGGAAGGAGACCCAGTACTTC.

CDR3 coding DNA: TGTGCCACTTCCGGGAGCCGGGCTACGCAGTATTTT. Translated: CATSGSRATQYF. The chain carries TRBV27 and TRBJ2-3, with D possibly being TRBD2 (6 bases). Germline V gene data show CDR1 as MNHEY and CDR2 as SMNVEV (reference sequence). V was shortened by 10 bases and J by 8 bases, with 16 bases between the two germline ends. This CDR3 spans 12 amino acids.